The 10 T cell receptor beta chains below were found in one sample sequenced in a study of monozygotic twins with inflammatory bowel disease. TCRdb re-called the 5' RACE reads; every CDR3 protein appears as one record, without DNA. The table for this sample gives 200,000 to 250,000 distinct CDR3 sequences. Source material: blood. These receptors all come from a human donor with ulcerative colitis or Crohn's disease, or a healthy co-twin of an affected twin (not recorded which).

The V call is TRBV27, the J call TRBJ2-1; TCRdb gives TRBD1 as the D gene, but with no DNA this cannot be confirmed. The germline gives CDR1 MNHEY, CDR2 SMNVEV (reference sequence). The CDR3 totals 16 residues. The CDR3 loop reads CASSLQGLYSYNEQFF.

J is TRBJ1-1 and V is TRBV18; as DNA is missing, the TRBD1 call by TCRdb cannot be tested. Germline assignment: CDR1 KGHSH and CDR2 LQKENI. The CDR3 runs to 17 residues. The CDR3 sequence is CASSSTSGTGGNTEAFF.

The chain has TRBV20-1 and TRBJ1-1; as DNA is missing, the TRBD1 call by TCRdb cannot be tested. The germline CDR1 and CDR2 sequences are DFQATT and SNEGSKA (reference sequence). CDR3 size: 15 residues. This CDR3 reads CSARKAGGVGTEAFF.

The rearrangement links TRBV11-1 to TRBJ2-1; TCRdb gives TRBD1 as the D gene, but with no DNA this cannot be confirmed. Looked up from germline, CDR1 is SGHAT and CDR2 is FQDESV (reference sequence). The length of the CDR3 is 15 residues. CDR3 amino acids: CASTSWGESDNEQFF.

The chain is built from TRBV12-3 or TRBV12-4 and TRBJ2-3; TCRdb designates TRBD1, a call that cannot be tested without DNA. The CDR3 runs to 17 residues. The CDR3 reads CASSDPGTEGSTDTQYF.

The chain uses TRBV5-1 and TRBJ2-1; checking the TCRdb D call of TRBD2 is not possible without DNA. In germline, CDR1 is SGHRS, CDR2 YFSETQ. This CDR3 region has 18 residues. The chain's CDR3 is CASLPLGSGRATGNEQFF. Full variable domain (remainder filled in from reference TRBV5-1 and TRBJ2-1): KAGVTQTPRYLIKTRGQQVTLSCSPISGHRSVSWYQQTPGQGLQFLFEYFSETQRNKGNFPGRFSGRQFSNSRSEMNVSTLELGDSALYLCASLPLGSGRATGNEQFFGPGTRLTVL.

The chain couples TRBV28 to TRBJ2-7; the D gene TCRdb calls, TRBD1, cannot be checked with no DNA. This CDR3 contains 15 residues. CDR1 and CDR2 from the germline V gene are MDHEN and SYDVKM. The CDR3 sequence is CASSSGDRVNPEQYF.

The chain couples TRBV20-1 to TRBJ2-7; lacking DNA, the TRBD1 call made by TCRdb goes unchecked. Germline V gene sequence: CDR1 DFQATT, CDR2 SNEGSKA (reference sequence). The CDR3 extends over 13 amino acids. CDR3 region: CSARGTGVYEQYF.

This chain connects TRBV9 to TRBJ1-1. Germline CDR1 SGDLS, CDR2 YYNGEE. The CDR3 length is 18 residues. CDR3 sequence reads: CASSEHAGLKSLNTEAFF.

The chain has TRBV5-1 and TRBJ1-2; TCRdb picks TRBD1, but there is no DNA to check that call. This CDR3 is 14 amino acids long. Germline V CDR1 and CDR2: SGHRS, YFSETQ. CDR3 protein: CASSLEGQEAGYTF.